This T cell receptor (beta chain) was captured in a study of CD8 T cells in Susac syndrome. A quantity of roughly 0.5 to 1 ug RNA underwent reverse transcription using random hexamers. TCRdb processed the immunoSEQ multiplex PCR reads anew with MiXCR; each CDR3 protein has one entry. The table shows under 250,000 distinct CDR3 sequences, with roughly 95% occurring only once. This clonotype was observed once. This sequence originates from a human donor with multiple sclerosis. The sample comprised CD4+ T cells from PBMCs.

DNA of the CDR3: TGTGCCAGCAGCCTGCGGGGGGCGGAAAATTCACCCCTCCACTTT. Amino acids: CASSLRGAENSPLHF. The chain uses TRBV11-2 and TRBJ1-6; TRBD1 is a possible D gene (6 bases). The CDR3 length is 15 residues. The ends were cut back, 5 bases at V and 7 bases at J, with 15 bases in the middle. The germline gives CDR1 SGHAT, CDR2 FQNNGV.